This T cell receptor (beta chain) was observed in a study of cytomegalovirus exposure and HLA in healthy donors. The PCR ran on 60 Vbeta and 13 Jbeta primers. Clones were sequenced by immunoSEQ multiplex PCR, and TCRdb holds only the in-frame ones, with some missing. The table lists roughly 160,000 clones, 77% of them singletons, with 1.6% in the top ten. Of note for this clone: Its target is unknown.

Study conclusions and caveats: Among TCR beta chains of equal frequency, HLA-associated ones were more clonally expanded in a later analysis. By a later analysis, the bulk of CMV-associated TCR beta chains appeared HLA-restricted.

Looked up from germline, CDR1 is LNHNV and CDR2 is YYDKDF (reference sequence). This CDR3 spans 18 amino acids. Trimming took off 1 base at V and 0 bases at J, with 17 bases between the two ends. The receptor comes from a woman in her thirties in good health and CMV-seronegative. The chain combines TRBV15 with TRBJ2-3; TRBD2 might be the D (6 bases). Sequences were obtained from PBMCs. CDR3 amino acids: CATSRGAGTTPSTDTQYF. Written as DNA, the CDR3 is TGTGCCACCAGCAGAGGGGCGGGAACGACTCCTAGCACAGATACGCAGTATTTT. The full variable domain, its missing parts supplied by reference TRBV15 and TRBJ2-3, is DAMVIQNPRYQVTQFGKPVTLSCSQTLNHNVMYWYQQKSSQAPKLLFHYYDKDFNNEADTPDNFQSRRPNTSFCFLDIRSPGLGDTAMYLCATSRGAGTTPSTDTQYFGPGTRLTVL.